These T cell receptor beta chains were read from a single sample in a study of cytomegalovirus exposure and HLA in healthy donors. Data came from immunoSEQ multiplex PCR; TCRdb stores just in-frame clones and leaves some out. The sample holds roughly 120,000 clones, around 74% seen once. The sequenced material came from PBMCs. These receptor sequences come from a man aged 55-75 years in good health and CMV-seropositive. Each CDR3 is given with its conserved first and last residue. The D gene is left open where the match is weak.

j_call d_call v_call cdr3_aa cdr3_nt
TRBJ1-5 TRBD1 TRBV29-1 CSVVEGAQPQHF TGCAGCGTTGTGGAGGGGGCTCAGCCCCAGCATTTT
TRBJ1-3 . TRBV30 CAWGPWREGNTIYF TGTGCCTGGGGCCCTTGGAGGGAGGGAAACACCATATATTTT
TRBJ2-5 . TRBV7-9 CASSPRATQYF TGTGCCAGCAGCCCCCGAGCGACCCAGTACTTC
TRBJ1-4 TRBD1 TRBV11-2 CASSFRDRVEKLFF TGTGCCAGCAGCTTCCGGGACAGAGTCGAAAAACTGTTTTTT
TRBJ2-5 . TRBV6-5 CASSYSSTAETQYF TGTGCCAGCAGTTACTCTTCAACAGCAGAGACCCAGTACTTC
TRBJ2-7 . TRBV28 CASSYSGNTYEQYF TGTGCCAGCAGTTACTCCGGGAACACCTACGAGCAGTACTTC
TRBJ1-1 . TRBV29-1 CSASRVSEAFF TGCAGCGCCAGCAGGGTCTCTGAAGCTTTCTTT
TRBJ1-1 TRBD1 TRBV9 CASSPRQGPYTEAFF TGTGCCAGCAGCCCACGACAGGGTCCGTACACTGAAGCTTTCTTT
TRBJ1-1 TRBD1 TRBV20-1 CSASEDRAAFF TGCAGTGCTAGTGAGGACAGGGCCGCTTTCTTT
TRBJ1-2 TRBD1 TRBV4-1 CASSQASYRGLGYTF TGCGCCAGCAGCCAAGCATCCTACAGGGGGCTAGGCTACACCTTC